The TCR beta chain described here comes from a study of T cell responses to AZD1222 COVID-19 vaccine. Sequenced by immunoSEQ multiplex PCR; TCRdb stores in-frame clones only, minus some. The sample contains roughly 86,000 clones, approximately 90% of which appear only once. Germline CDR1 is MDHEN and CDR2 is SYDVKM. This CDR3 has 14 residues. V lost 6 bases, J lost 6 bases, and 12 bases lay in between. This material consisted of peripheral blood, taken on day 0 of AZD1222 vaccination. The clonotype was recovered from an adult in good health. The chain joins TRBV28 to TRBJ1-6, with D possibly matching TRBD1 (5 bases). The CDR3 DNA follows: TGTGCCAGCAGCCCCACCGGGGGTAATTCACCCCTCCACTTT. Its protein is CASSPTGGNSPLHF.